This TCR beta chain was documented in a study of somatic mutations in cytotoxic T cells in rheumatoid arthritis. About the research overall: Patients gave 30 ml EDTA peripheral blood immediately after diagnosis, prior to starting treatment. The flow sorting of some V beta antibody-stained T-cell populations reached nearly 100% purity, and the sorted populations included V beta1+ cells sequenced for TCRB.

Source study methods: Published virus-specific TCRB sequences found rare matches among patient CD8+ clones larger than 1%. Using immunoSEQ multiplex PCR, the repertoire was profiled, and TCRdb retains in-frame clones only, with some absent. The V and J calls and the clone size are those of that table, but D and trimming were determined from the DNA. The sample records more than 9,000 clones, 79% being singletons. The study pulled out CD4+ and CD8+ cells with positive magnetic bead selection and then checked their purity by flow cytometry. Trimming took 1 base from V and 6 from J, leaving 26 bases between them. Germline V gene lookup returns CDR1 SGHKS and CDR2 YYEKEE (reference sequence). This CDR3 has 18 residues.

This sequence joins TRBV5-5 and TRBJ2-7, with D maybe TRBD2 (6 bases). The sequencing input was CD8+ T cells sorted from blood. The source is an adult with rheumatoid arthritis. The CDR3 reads CASSLRGARGYETAEQYF. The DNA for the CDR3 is TGTGCCAGCAGCTTGAGAGGGGCGCGGGGTTACGAAACGGCCGAGCAGTACTTC.